The 16 T cell receptor beta chains below come from one sample, sequenced in a study of T-cell reconstitution after alpha-beta-depleted transplantation in children. During its preparation, the TCRbeta library received unique molecular identifiers. TCRdb recomputed calls from the PCR reads with MiXCR, one row per CDR3 protein. The table records hundreds of thousands of distinct CDR3 sequences, roughly 13% of them present only once. Sequenced material: PBMCs, mostly from graft donor cells, taken 360 days after TCRalphabeta/CD19-depleted stem cell transplant. The receptors were gathered from a male patient under 18 who had a stem cell transplant for acute myeloid leukemia, so the T cells may come from the graft donor.

This clonotype has a handful of counts. The chain has TRBV20-1 and TRBJ1-1, with TRBD1 matching over 7 bases. This CDR3 has 12 amino acids. The J segment lost 11 bases and the V segment lost 6 bases, leaving 12 bases of the junction unmatched. Germline lookup yields CDR1 DFQATT and CDR2 SNEGSKA (reference sequence). The CDR3 loop reads CSAPRQGSGAFF. The CDR3 DNA follows: TGCAGTGCCCCAAGACAGGGCTCCGGGGCTTTCTTT.

The rearrangement joins TRBV6-2 or TRBV6-3 to TRBJ2-1; perhaps D is TRBD1 or TRBD2 (5 bases each). CDR1 and CDR2 (germline): MNHEY, SVGEGT. The CDR3 runs 15 residues. Trimming took off 8 bases at V and 5 bases at J, with 19 bases between the two ends. This chain's CDR3 is CASRRDPPQNNEQFF. CDR3 DNA sequence: TGTGCCAGCCGCCGGGACCCACCCCAGAACAATGAGCAGTTCTTC.

The chain is built from TRBV7-2 and TRBJ1-1; TRBD1 agrees at 7 bases. J was trimmed by 3 bases and V by 6 bases; bases with no gene match: 13. This CDR3 is 16 amino acids long. Germline loops: CDR1 SGHTA, CDR2 FQGNSA. This CDR3 is CASRVRGTAIYTEAFF. CDR3 DNA sequence: TGTGCCAGCAGGGTACGAGGGACAGCGATTTACACTGAAGCTTTCTTT. The variable domain in full, with the rest retrieved from reference TRBV7-2 and TRBJ1-1, is GAGVSQSPSNKVTEKGKDVELRCDPISGHTALYWYRQSLGQGLEFLIYFQGNSAPDKSGLPSDRFSAERTGGSVSTLTIQRTQQEDSAVYLCASRVRGTAIYTEAFFGQGTRLTVV.

This clonotype was seen many times. This chain uses TRBV12-3 or TRBV12-4 with TRBJ2-4, with 12 bases that match TRBD2. Trimming at V came to 5 bases and at J to 2 bases, leaving 10 bases not matched to a gene. CDR3 size: 18 residues. CDR3 loop: CASSPGLAGGPSKNIQYF. In DNA form, the CDR3 reads TGTGCCAGCAGTCCCGGTCTAGCGGGAGGGCCTTCCAAAAACATTCAGTACTTC.

This clonotype was counted only a few times. This chain uses TRBV7-9 with TRBJ2-3; 12 bases map to TRBD2. V was pared by 8 bases and J by 2 bases, with 11 bases of the junction left unmatched. Germline assignment: CDR1 SEHNR and CDR2 FQNEAQ (reference sequence). The CDR3 length is 17 residues. The CDR3, as DNA: TGTGCCAGCGAAGGGCTAGCGGGAGGGCCAGTCACAGATACGCAGTATTTT. It specifies CASEGLAGGPVTDTQYF. Combining the CDR3 with reference TRBV7-9 and TRBJ2-3 gives the whole variable domain DTGVSQNPRHKITKRGQNVTFRCDPISEHNRLYWYRQTLGQGPEFLTYFQNEAQLEKSRLLSDRFSAERPKGSFSTLEIQRTEQGDSAMYLCASEGLAGGPVTDTQYFGPGTRLTVL.

This clonotype was recorded a few times. The chain combines TRBV7-3 with TRBJ2-2; D is unclear. The V end was cut by 6 bases, the J end by 4 bases, with 12 bases between. The CDR3 runs 14 residues. Germline loops: CDR1 SGHTA, CDR2 FQGTGA. CDR3 sequence (DNA): TGTGCCAGCAGTACGGCAGTGACCACCGGGGAGCTGTTTTTT. Protein sequence: CASSTAVTTGELFF.

The chain carries TRBV12-3 or TRBV12-4 and TRBJ2-1, with 9 bases aligning to TRBD2. V shed 0 bases, J shed 1 base, and the junction held 4 bases outside the gene matches. The CDR3 has 17 amino acids. For the CDR3, the DNA is TGTGCCAGCAGTTTAGCGGCTAGCGGGGTTTCCTACAATGAGCAGTTCTTC. Protein product: CASSLAASGVSYNEQFF.

This clonotype was picked up a small number of times. CDR3 in amino acids: CARPALIRGRGMDEQFF. In nucleotides, the CDR3 is TGTGCCAGGCCAGCCCTTATTAGGGGGAGAGGCATGGATGAGCAGTTCTTC. The J gene is TRBJ2-1, the V gene TRBV5-6; D perhaps matches TRBD1 (6 bases). The CDR3 sequence is 17 residues long. The V end lost 8 bases, the J end lost 8 bases, and 29 bases lay between the germline ends. Germline V gives CDR1 SGHDT, CDR2 YYEEEE. Based on the CDR3 plus reference TRBV5-6 and TRBJ2-1, the full variable domain is DAGVTQSPTHLIKTRGQQVTLRCSPKSGHDTVSWYQQALGQGPQFIFQYYEEEERQRGNFPDRFSGHQFPNYSSELNVNALLLGDSALYLCARPALIRGRGMDEQFFGPGTRLTVL.

The gene calls are TRBV11-1 and TRBJ2-1; the D gene is possibly TRBD1 (6 bases). The CDR3 has 18 residues. V was trimmed by 3 bases and J by 3 bases, leaving 21 bases between them. Germline-derived CDR1 and CDR2 are SGHAT and FQDESV (reference sequence). CDR3 residues: CASSFPTGGSVVYNEQFF. The CDR3 nucleotides read TGTGCCAGCAGCTTCCCGACTGGGGGCAGTGTGGTCTACAATGAGCAGTTCTTC. Combining the CDR3 with reference TRBV11-1 and TRBJ2-1 gives the whole variable domain EAEVAQSPRYKITEKSQAVAFWCDPISGHATLYWYRQILGQGPELLVQFQDESVVDDSQLPKDRFSAERLKGVDSTLKIQPAELGDSAMYLCASSFPTGGSVVYNEQFFGPGTRLTVL.

The gene calls are TRBV4-2 and TRBJ2-1, with 16 bases identical to TRBD2. The CDR3 contains 18 residues. Trimming at V came to 2 bases and at J to 7 bases, leaving 8 bases not matched to a gene. Germline-derived CDR1 and CDR2 are LGHNA and YNFKEQ. Here the CDR3 reads CASSQRGLAGGPGNEQFF. CDR3 sequence (DNA): TGTGCCAGCAGCCAAAGGGGACTAGCGGGAGGGCCGGGTAATGAGCAGTTCTTC.

CDR3 sequence: CASSLEPQGLNTEAFF. The CDR3 DNA is TGTGCCAGCAGCTTAGAGCCCCAGGGCCTGAACACTGAAGCTTTCTTT. This chain joins TRBV7-8 and TRBJ1-1, with a possible D match to TRBD1 (5 bases). Germline V gene data show CDR1 as SGHVS and CDR2 as FQNEAQ. CDR3 size: 16 residues. The V and J ends lost 1 base and 0 bases respectively, with 12 bases between them.

V is TRBV12-3 or TRBV12-4 and J is TRBJ2-1, with TRBD2 matching over 8 bases. Trimming removed 5 bases from V and 6 bases from J; junction bases left unmatched: 9. The CDR3 extends over 15 amino acids. Written as DNA, the CDR3 is TGTGCCAGCAGTCCGGGGGGGAAGAGCACCAATGAGCAGTTCTTC. It yields the protein CASSPGGKSTNEQFF.

This clonotype was seen repeatedly, ten times or more. The chain links TRBV6-2 or TRBV6-3 to TRBJ2-3; no firm D call. The CDR3 runs to 11 residues. CDR1 and CDR2 from the germline V gene are MNHEY and SVGEGT. The V end was cut by 2 bases, the J end by 10 bases, with 7 bases between. As DNA, the CDR3 is TGTGCCAGCAGTTACGGCGGCCCGCAGTATTTT. As protein: CASSYGGPQYF.

This clonotype has a handful of counts. This rearrangement joins TRBV7-9 to TRBJ2-7, with D hard to call. Per the germline V gene, CDR1 is SEHNR and CDR2 is FQNEAQ (reference sequence). V lost 5 bases and J 1 base, leaving 18 bases between the germline ends. The CDR3 sequence is 16 residues long. As DNA, the CDR3 is TGTGCCAGCAGCCCTAATTATGGACGGACGTCCTACGAGCAGTACTTC. It yields the protein CASSPNYGRTSYEQYF.

At least ten counts were recorded for this clonotype. This chain joins TRBV7-2 and TRBJ2-2; D is undetermined. This CDR3 has 13 amino acids. Germline V lookup: CDR1 SGHTA, CDR2 FQGNSA. V lost 7 bases to trimming and J lost 0 bases, with 6 bases between them. The CDR3 here is CASTPANTGELFF. Written as DNA, the CDR3 is TGTGCCAGCACCCCCGCGAACACCGGGGAGCTGTTTTTT. The full variable domain, completed using reference TRBV7-2 and TRBJ2-2, is GAGVSQSPSNKVTEKGKDVELRCDPISGHTALYWYRQSLGQGLEFLIYFQGNSAPDKSGLPSDRFSAERTGGSVSTLTIQRTQQEDSAVYLCASTPANTGELFFGEGSRLTVL.

This clonotype was seen a few times. The chain recombines TRBV20-1 with TRBJ2-7, with D possibly matching TRBD1 (6 bases). The CDR3 contains 12 residues. Between the trimmed V and J ends, which lost 5 bases and 3 bases, there was a span of 11 bases. Germline V gene lookup returns CDR1 DFQATT and CDR2 SNEGSKA (reference sequence). The chain's CDR3 is CSAPGQIYEQYF. The CDR3 DNA reads TGCAGTGCTCCAGGACAGATCTACGAGCAGTACTTC.